Here is one T cell receptor beta chain with its context. The antigen is unknown. This sample was included in a study of vaccination and CD4 T cells after COVID-19. Overall study: From HCoV-229E, HCoV-OC43, HCoV-NL63 and SARS-CoV-2, overlapping spike peptides were used to stimulate the cells.

Treatment defined: roughly nine-day PBMC culture with coronavirus spike peptide pools or control peptides (ViraFEST assay). The Oncomine TCR Beta short-read assay was applied to DNA of cultured CD4+ T cells. Each CDR3 protein gets one entry after TCRdb re-called the PCR reads with MiXCR. Among roughly 12,000 distinct CDR3 sequences listed, 40% to 55% were seen once. This CDR3 contains 13 residues. The V gene's germline CDR1 is SNHLY and CDR2 FYNNEI. The germline V and J ends were trimmed by 6 bases and 1 base, with 7 bases remaining between them. Sequencing used CD4+ T cells from blood, cultured in vitro. This chain joins TRBV2 and TRBJ1-5, with unresolved D. This receptor was taken from a human donor who had recovered from COVID-19. The CDR3 protein is CASSQDSNQPQHF. CDR3 sequence (DNA): TGTGCCAGCAGCCAAGACAGCAATCAGCCCCAGCATTTT.